What follows are 23 T cell receptor beta chains derived from one specimen sequenced in a study of cytotoxic CD8 clonotypes in ibrutinib-treated CLL. Generated by immunoSEQ multiplex PCR, the TCRdb table keeps only in-frame clones and is missing some. The data hold 65,000 to 95,000 clones, with approximately 86% observed a single time. Here the sequenced sample was PBMCs, taken before ibrutinib treatment. The receptors shown here come from a human donor with chronic lymphocytic leukemia.

CDR3 in DNA: TGCGCCAGCAGCCAAGGTTTGTTGAGCGCCTTGGGATCACTGTTTTTT. It yields the protein CASSQGLLSALGSLFF. The chain is built from TRBV4-3 and TRBJ1-4; the D is unclear. There are 16 residues in the CDR3. The germline gives CDR1 LGHNA, CDR2 YSLEER. V was pared by 1 base and J by 13 bases, with 22 bases between.

V and J are TRBV5-6 and TRBJ2-5, with D perhaps matching TRBD2 (6 bases). The CDR3 extends over 14 amino acids. V was clipped by 4 bases and J by 4 bases, with 14 bases between them. Germline V gene data show CDR1 as SGHDT and CDR2 as YYEEEE. The CDR3: CASSTTGVGETQYF. The CDR3 DNA reads as TGTGCCAGCAGCACAACGGGGGTAGGAGAGACCCAGTACTTC.

This chain uses TRBV10-1 with TRBJ2-7; D not resolved. The CDR3 loop spans 13 amino acids. Per the germline V gene, CDR1 is WNHNN and CDR2 is SYGVQD (reference sequence). V was cut by 5 bases and J by 0 bases, with 8 bases left in between. CDR3 coding DNA: TGCGCCAGCAGTTTCACAAGCTCCTACGAGCAGTACTTC. This codes for CASSFTSSYEQYF.

This clone was picked up a small number of times. The chain couples TRBV11-3 to TRBJ2-5; D gene uncertain. Germline CDR1 and CDR2: SGHNT and YENEEA. Trimming left V 4 bases short and J 5 bases short, with 11 bases between. The CDR3 is made up of 13 amino acids. CDR3 sequence reads: CASSSYVEETQYF. As DNA, the CDR3 is TGTGCCAGCAGCTCCTATGTGGAGGAGACCCAGTACTTC. Variable domain in full (rest from reference TRBV11-3 and TRBJ2-5): EAGVVQSPRYKIIEKKQPVAFWCNPISGHNTLYWYLQNLGQGPELLIRYENEEAVDDSQLPKDRFSAERLKGVDSTLKIQPAELGDSAVYLCASSSYVEETQYFGPGTRLLVL.

Only one count was recorded for this clone. The J gene is TRBJ2-7, the V gene TRBV4-3; no definite D call. Germline CDR1 and CDR2: LGHNA and YSLEER. The CDR3 length is 15 residues. V was shortened by 0 bases and J by 2 bases, with 11 bases between the two germline ends. CDR3 DNA sequence: TGCGCCAGCAGCCAAGAAACAGCCCTAACCTACGAGCAGTACTTC. It is translated as CASSQETALTYEQYF.

Only one count was recorded for this clone. The chain combines TRBV27 with TRBJ2-1, with 8 bases lining up with TRBD2. The V gene's germline CDR1 is MNHEY and CDR2 SMNVEV (reference sequence). This CDR3 is built from 15 residues. V was clipped by 7 bases and J by 8 bases; unmatched bases: 13. CDR3 DNA: TGTGCCAGCACAAACGGGAGGGTCGGGCAGGATGAGCAGTTCTTC. Translating gives CASTNGRVGQDEQFF.

The genes are TRBV6-5 and TRBJ1-5, with D possibly TRBD1 on 5 matching bases. The CDR3 has 14 residues. Trimming shortened V by 5 bases and J by 3 bases, and 11 bases separated the two germline ends. The V gene's germline CDR1 is MNHEY and CDR2 SVGAGI. The CDR3 sequence is CASSPRTNNQPQHF. The DNA for the CDR3 is TGTGCCAGCAGTCCTCGGACAAACAATCAGCCCCAGCATTTT.

This sequence joins TRBV29-1 and TRBJ1-2, with TRBD1 as a possible D gene (5 bases). CDR1 and CDR2 (germline): SQVTM, ANQGSEA. The CDR3 runs to 12 residues. The V end was cut by 2 bases, the J end by 7 bases, with 11 bases between. The chain's CDR3 is CSVERQGGGYTF. CDR3 sequence (DNA): TGCAGCGTTGAACGGCAGGGTGGTGGCTACACCTTC.

V gene TRBV30 combines with J gene TRBJ1-2, with no clear D. Trimming took off 0 bases at V and 4 bases at J, with 6 bases between the two ends. Germline lookup yields CDR1 GTSNPN and CDR2 SVGIG (reference sequence). CDR3 length: 12 amino acids. CDR3 nucleotides: TGTGCCTGGAGTGTAAACTCCTATGGCTACACCTTC. Protein product: CAWSVNSYGYTF.

The table lists this clone with a few counts. This chain joins TRBV21-1 and TRBJ1-2; the DNA was not used to check the table's D call, TRBD1. TRBV21-1 is marked as a pseudogene. The CDR3 length is 16 residues. CDR3 protein: CASTERGGLINYGYTF. The CDR3 DNA reads TGTGCCAGCACCGAGAGAGGGGGCCTGATAAACTATGGCTACACCTTC.

The J gene is TRBJ2-1, the V gene TRBV27, with a possible D match to TRBD2 (6 bases). V lost 4 bases, J lost 4 bases, and 14 bases lay in between. The CDR3 covers 15 residues. The germline gives CDR1 MNHEY, CDR2 SMNVEV (reference sequence). The CDR3, as DNA: TGTGCCAGCAGTTATAGCGGACCGTTATACAATGAGCAGTTCTTC. Encoded protein: CASSYSGPLYNEQFF.

The chain joins TRBV30 to TRBJ2-7, with D maybe TRBD2 (6 bases). CDR1 and CDR2 (germline): GTSNPN, SVGIG (reference sequence). The V end lost 3 bases, the J end lost 5 bases, and 20 bases lay between the germline ends. CDR3 length: 15 residues. The CDR3 sequence: CAWRGLWGSGHEQYF. The CDR3 nucleotides read TGTGCCTGGAGGGGACTGTGGGGATCGGGCCACGAGCAGTACTTC.

This clone is labeled as medium-sized. The chain has TRBV9 and TRBJ1-1; TRBD1 might be the D (5 bases). V was trimmed by 5 bases and J by 2 bases, leaving 22 bases between them. Germline V gives CDR1 SGDLS, CDR2 YYNGEE. This CDR3 has 17 amino acids. CDR3 DNA sequence: TGTGCCAGCAGTAGTTCGGGACGTAACTTGATTAACACTGAAGCTTTCTTT. Translated, it gives CASSSSGRNLINTEAFF.

This chain links TRBV6-5 with TRBJ1-4, with D unresolved. The germline V and J ends were trimmed by 4 bases and 0 bases, with 9 bases remaining between them. Germline V gives CDR1 MNHEY, CDR2 SVGAGI. CDR3 length: 15 residues. This CDR3 reads CASSSTWATNEKLFF. The DNA for the CDR3 is TGTGCCAGCAGTTCCACGTGGGCAACTAATGAAAAACTGTTTTTT.

J is TRBJ2-7 and V is TRBV25-1; D is unresolved. The CDR3 loop spans 16 amino acids. V was pared by 6 bases and J by 3 bases, with 21 bases between. In germline, CDR1 is MGHDK, CDR2 SYGVNS. The CDR3 DNA reads TGTGCCAGCAGCGAGGACCAAGTCCCGACGGGCTACGAGCAGTACTTC. It codes for CASSEDQVPTGYEQYF.

The chain combines TRBV29-1 with TRBJ2-2, with 8 nucleotides matching TRBD1. Germline assignment: CDR1 SQVTM and CDR2 ANQGSEA. This CDR3 comprises 16 residues. V gave up 1 base and J gave up 5 bases; unmatched junction bases: 9. CDR3 in amino acids: CSVEGIRQGSTGELFF. The DNA for the CDR3 is TGCAGCGTTGAAGGAATACGACAGGGGTCAACCGGGGAGCTGTTTTTT.

The table lists this clone with a few counts. This chain joins TRBV10-3 and TRBJ2-7; TRBD1 matches at 10 bases. The CDR3 is made up of 19 amino acids. Germline V lookup: CDR1 ENHRY, CDR2 SYGVKD. V lost 3 bases, J lost 2 bases, and 16 bases stayed unmatched. CDR3 sequence reads: CAISERQGARSGYAYEQYF. The CDR3, as DNA: TGTGCCATCAGTGAAAGACAGGGGGCCAGAAGCGGGTACGCCTACGAGCAGTACTTC.

This chain joins TRBV7-2 and TRBJ2-6, with D perhaps matching TRBD1 (5 bases). Trimming cost V 7 bases and J 0 bases, with 13 bases left between them. The length of the CDR3 is 16 residues. Germline CDR1 SGHTA, CDR2 FQGNSA. Written as DNA, the CDR3 is TGTGCCAGCACCCCGACAGCCAGCTCTGGGGCCAACGTCCTGACTTTC. Its protein is CASTPTASSGANVLTF.

The CDR3 is CASSYTGRGEQFF. The DNA of the CDR3 is TGTGCCAGCAGTTACACAGGGAGGGGTGAGCAGTTCTTC. This chain uses TRBV7-2 with TRBJ2-1; weak D call: TRBD2 (7 bases). The CDR3 loop spans 13 amino acids. Germline V gene data show CDR1 as SGHTA and CDR2 as FQGNSA. The V and J ends lost 6 bases and 9 bases respectively, with 15 bases between them. The full variable domain, rest sourced from reference TRBV7-2 and TRBJ2-1, is GAGVSQSPSNKVTEKGKDVELRCDPISGHTALYWYRQSLGQGLEFLIYFQGNSAPDKSGLPSDRFSAERTGGSVSTLTIQRTQQEDSAVYLCASSYTGRGEQFFGPGTRLTVL.

The table lists this clone with a count of one. One junction end does not reproduce the germline sequence, and a read error may be involved. The chain has TRBV19 and TRBJ2-2, with D uncertain. The CDR3 spans 13 residues. Germline V gene data show CDR1 as LNHDA and CDR2 as SQIVND (reference sequence). CDR3 DNA: TGTGCCAGTAGCGGCTCGAAAACCGGGGAGCTGTTTTTT. This gives the protein CASSGSKTGELFF.

The chain combines TRBV29-1 with TRBJ2-5; the D gene is possibly TRBD1 (5 bases). This CDR3 region has 13 residues. Germline assignment: CDR1 SQVTM and CDR2 ANQGSEA. Trimming pared 7 bases from V and 2 bases from J, leaving 14 bases between. In DNA form, the CDR3 reads TGCAGCGCTGACGACAGAAGTCAAGAGACCCAGTACTTC. It specifies CSADDRSQETQYF.

This clone occurred once. The chain couples TRBV25-1 to TRBJ2-7; the D gene could be TRBD1 or TRBD2 (5 bases each). V was cut by 2 bases and J by 5 bases, with 13 bases left in between. Germline CDR1 is MGHDK and CDR2 is SYGVNS. The CDR3 covers 14 residues. CDR3 sequence: CASSEVLGDDEQYF. The CDR3 region has the DNA TGTGCCAGCAGTGAAGTGTTGGGGGATGACGAGCAGTACTTC.

V gene TRBV28 combines with J gene TRBJ1-1, with D possibly TRBD1 on 6 matching bases. Trimming left V 2 bases short and J 1 base short, with 14 bases between. The CDR3 has 16 amino acids. Germline V gene lookup returns CDR1 MDHEN and CDR2 SYDVKM. The CDR3 coding sequence is TGTGCCAGCAGTTTAGGGTATCGGACAGAGAACACTGAAGCTTTCTTT. This gives the protein CASSLGYRTENTEAFF.